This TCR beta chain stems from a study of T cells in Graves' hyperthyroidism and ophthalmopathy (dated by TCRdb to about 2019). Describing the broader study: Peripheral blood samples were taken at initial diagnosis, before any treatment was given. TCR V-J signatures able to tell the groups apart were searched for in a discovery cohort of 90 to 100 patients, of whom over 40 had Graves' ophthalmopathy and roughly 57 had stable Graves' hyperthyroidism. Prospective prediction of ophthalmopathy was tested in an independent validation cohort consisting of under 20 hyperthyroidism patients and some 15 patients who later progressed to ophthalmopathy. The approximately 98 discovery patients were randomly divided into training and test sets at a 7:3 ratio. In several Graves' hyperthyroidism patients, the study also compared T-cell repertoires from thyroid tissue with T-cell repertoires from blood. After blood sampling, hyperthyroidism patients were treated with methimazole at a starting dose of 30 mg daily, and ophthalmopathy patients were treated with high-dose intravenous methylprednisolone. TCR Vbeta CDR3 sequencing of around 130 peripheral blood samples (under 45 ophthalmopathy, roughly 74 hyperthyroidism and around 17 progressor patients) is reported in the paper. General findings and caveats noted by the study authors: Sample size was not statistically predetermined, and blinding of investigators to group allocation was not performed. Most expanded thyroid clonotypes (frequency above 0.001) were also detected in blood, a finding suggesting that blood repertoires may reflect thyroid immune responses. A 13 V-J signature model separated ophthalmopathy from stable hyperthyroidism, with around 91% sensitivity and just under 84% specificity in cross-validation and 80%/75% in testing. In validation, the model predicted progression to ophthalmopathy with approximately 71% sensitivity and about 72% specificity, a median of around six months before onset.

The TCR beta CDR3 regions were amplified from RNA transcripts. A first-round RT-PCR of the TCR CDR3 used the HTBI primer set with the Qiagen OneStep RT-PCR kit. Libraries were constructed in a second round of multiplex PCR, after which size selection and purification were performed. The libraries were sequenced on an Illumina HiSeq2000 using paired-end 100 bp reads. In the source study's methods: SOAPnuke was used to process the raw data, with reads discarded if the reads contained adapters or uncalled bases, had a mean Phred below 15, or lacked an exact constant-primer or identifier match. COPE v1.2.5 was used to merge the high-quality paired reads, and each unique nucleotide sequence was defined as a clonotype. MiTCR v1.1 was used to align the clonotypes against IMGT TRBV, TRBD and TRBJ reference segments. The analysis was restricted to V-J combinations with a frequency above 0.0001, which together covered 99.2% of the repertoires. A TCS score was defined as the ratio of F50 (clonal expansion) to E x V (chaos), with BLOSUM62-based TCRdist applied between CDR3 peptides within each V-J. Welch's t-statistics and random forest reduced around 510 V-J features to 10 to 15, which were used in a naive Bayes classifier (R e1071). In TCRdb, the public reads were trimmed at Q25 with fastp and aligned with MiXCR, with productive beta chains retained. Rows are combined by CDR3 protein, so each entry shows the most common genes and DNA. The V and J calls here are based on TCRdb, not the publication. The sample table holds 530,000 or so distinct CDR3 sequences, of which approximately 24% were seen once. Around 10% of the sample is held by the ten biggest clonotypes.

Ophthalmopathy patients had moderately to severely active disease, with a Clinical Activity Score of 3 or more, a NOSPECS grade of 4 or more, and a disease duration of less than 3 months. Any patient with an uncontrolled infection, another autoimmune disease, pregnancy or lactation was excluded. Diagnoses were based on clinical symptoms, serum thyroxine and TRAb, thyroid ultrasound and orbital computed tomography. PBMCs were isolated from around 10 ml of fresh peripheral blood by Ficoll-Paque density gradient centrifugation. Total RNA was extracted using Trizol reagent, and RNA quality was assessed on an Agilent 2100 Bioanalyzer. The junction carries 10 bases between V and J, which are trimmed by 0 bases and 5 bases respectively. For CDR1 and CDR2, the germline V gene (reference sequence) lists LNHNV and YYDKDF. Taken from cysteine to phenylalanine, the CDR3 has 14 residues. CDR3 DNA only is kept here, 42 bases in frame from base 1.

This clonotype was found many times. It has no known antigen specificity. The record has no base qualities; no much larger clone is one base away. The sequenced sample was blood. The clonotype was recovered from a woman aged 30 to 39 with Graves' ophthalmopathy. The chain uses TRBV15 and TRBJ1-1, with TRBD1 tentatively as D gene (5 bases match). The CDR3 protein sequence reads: CATSRDIEGTEAFF. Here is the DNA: TGTGCCACCAGCAGAGATATTGAGGGGACTGAAGCTTTCTTT.